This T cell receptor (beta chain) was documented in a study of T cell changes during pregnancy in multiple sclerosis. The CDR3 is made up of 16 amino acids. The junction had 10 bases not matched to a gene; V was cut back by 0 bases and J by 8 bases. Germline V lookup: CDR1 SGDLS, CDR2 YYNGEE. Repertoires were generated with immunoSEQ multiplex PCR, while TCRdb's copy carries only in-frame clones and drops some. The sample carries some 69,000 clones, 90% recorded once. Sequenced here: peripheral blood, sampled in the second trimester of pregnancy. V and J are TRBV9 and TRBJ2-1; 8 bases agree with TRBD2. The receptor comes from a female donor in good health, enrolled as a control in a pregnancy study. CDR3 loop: CASSVEFSGDEDEQFF. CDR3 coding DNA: TGTGCCAGCAGCGTAGAATTTAGCGGGGATGAGGATGAGCAGTTCTTC.